The rows below give T cell receptor beta chains drawn from one sample of a study of response to subunit inactivated influenza vaccine. MiXCR, applied by TCRdb to the RT-PCR reads, yields one record per CDR3 protein. Of around 580,000 distinct CDR3 sequences in the sample, 14% were seen once. This specimen was PBMCs from blood, taken approximately 12 days after vaccination. The receptors shown here come from a man aged 50-60 years who received an inactivated influenza vaccine. Both conserved end residues are part of each CDR3. The D gene is left open where the match is weak. Clone size is stated in some rows and not others, as once, few, many or a class when expanded.

CDR3aa,CDR3nt,v_gene,d_gene,j_gene,abundance
CASSLRSLAGANEQFF,TGTGCCAGCAGTCTCCGCTCGCTAGCGGGGGCGAATGAGCAGTTCTTC,TRBV6-2/TRBV6-3,TRBD2,TRBJ2-1,NA
CASSQDRGPFYEQYF,TGTGCCAGCAGCCAGGACAGGGGCCCCTTCTACGAGCAGTACTTC,TRBV7-2,TRBD1,TRBJ2-7,many
CSVEDGRDEKLFF,TGCAGCGTTGAAGACGGCAGAGATGAAAAACTGTTTTTT,TRBV29-1,NA,TRBJ1-4,few
CASSNNRGGGEQFF,TGTGCCAGTAGTAATAACAGGGGGGGAGGTGAGCAGTTCTTC,TRBV19,NA,TRBJ2-1,NA
CASTLRRDNLRKLFF,TGTGCCAGCACCCTACGCCGGGACAACCTACGAAAACTGTTTTTT,TRBV12-3/TRBV12-4,NA,TRBJ1-4,NA
CASSLLAGATKNIQYF,TGCGCCAGCAGCTTGCTAGCGGGAGCTACCAAAAACATTCAGTACTTC,TRBV5-1,TRBD2,TRBJ2-4,NA
CASSQGLIGATNEKLFF,TGCGCCAGCAGCCAAGGTCTGATAGGGGCAACTAATGAAAAACTGTTTTTT,TRBV4-1,NA,TRBJ1-4,many
CSADRGNNEQFF,TGCAGCGCCGACAGGGGTAACAATGAGCAGTTCTTC,TRBV29-1,TRBD1,TRBJ2-1,few
CASSLAQLGGSYEQYF,TGTGCCAGCAGCTTAGCCCAACTAGGGGGCTCCTACGAGCAGTACTTC,TRBV7-2,NA,TRBJ2-7,NA
CASSEAPSGVEFF,TGTGCCAGCAGTGAAGCCCCGAGCGGGGTAGAGTTCTTC,TRBV6-1,TRBD2,TRBJ2-1,NA
CSAPGQGNSPLHF,TGCAGTGCGCCGGGTCAGGGGAATTCACCCCTCCACTTT,TRBV20-1,NA,TRBJ1-6,once
CASTSTGENIQYF,TGTGCCAGCACCTCGACAGGGGAAAACATTCAGTACTTC,TRBV7-9,TRBD1,TRBJ2-4,few
CASSHFTELPNYGYTF,TGCGCCAGCAGCCACTTCACAGAGCTTCCTAACTATGGCTACACCTTC,TRBV4-1,NA,TRBJ1-2,few
CAISDRAGEQYF,TGTGCCATCTCGGACAGGGCAGGGGAGCAGTACTTC,TRBV10-3,TRBD1,TRBJ2-7,NA
CASSPRGGAWVYEQYF,TGTGCCAGCAGTCCCCGAGGGGGGGCATGGGTGTACGAGCAGTACTTC,TRBV28,NA,TRBJ2-7,few
CASSAPRLANTGELFF,TGTGCCAGCAGTGCTCCCCGACTAGCGAACACCGGGGAGCTGTTTTTT,TRBV2,NA,TRBJ2-2,many
CASSAGQLGETQYF,TGCGCCAGCAGCGCAGGACAGCTTGGGGAGACCCAGTACTTC,TRBV5-1,NA,TRBJ2-5,NA
CASSPPGTGLYEQYF,TGTGCCAGCTCACCACCGGGTACAGGGCTGTACGAGCAGTACTTC,TRBV18,NA,TRBJ2-7,many
CASSFWGGDTEAFF,TGTGCCAGCAGTTTCTGGGGGGGAGACACTGAAGCTTTCTTT,TRBV27,NA,TRBJ1-1,once
CASSSGRPEDGNTIYF,TGCGCCAGCAGCTCGGGACGGCCTGAGGATGGAAACACCATATATTTT,TRBV5-1,NA,TRBJ1-3,few
CASTSYSGQYEQYF,TGTGCCAGCACCTCTTACTCCGGACAATACGAGCAGTACTTC,TRBV28,NA,TRBJ2-7,NA
CASSWTSGYYEQYF,TGTGCCAGCAGCTGGACTAGCGGATACTACGAGCAGTACTTC,TRBV6-1,TRBD2,TRBJ2-7,few
CASSRRDRGGEKLFF,TGTGCCAGCAGCCGCCGGGACAGGGGAGGCGAAAAACTGTTTTTT,TRBV4-2,TRBD1,TRBJ1-4,few
CSARWIQWRQYF,TGCAGTGCTAGGTGGATTCAATGGCGGCAGTACTTC,TRBV20-1,NA,TRBJ2-7,NA
CSVLASSGNTIYF,TGCAGCGTTCTTGCTAGCTCTGGAAACACCATATATTTT,TRBV29-1,NA,TRBJ1-3,NA
CASSRDSSGSPSETQYF,TGTGCCAGCAGCCGGGATTCTAGCGGGAGTCCCTCAGAGACCCAGTACTTC,TRBV11-2,TRBD2,TRBJ2-5,few
CASSLSTRVGYTF,TGTGCCAGCAGCCTTTCGACAAGGGTGGGCTACACCTTC,TRBV7-9,NA,TRBJ1-2,few
CASSGGGLGDYEQYF,TGTGCCAGCAGCGGGGGAGGGCTTGGAGACTACGAGCAGTACTTC,TRBV11-2,TRBD2,TRBJ2-7,few
CASSQTLTGYEAFF,TGTGCCAGCAGCCAAACCCTGACAGGGTATGAAGCTTTCTTT,TRBV3-1,TRBD1,TRBJ1-1,few
CASSDRYQPQHF,TGTGCCAGCAGCGACAGATATCAGCCCCAGCATTTT,TRBV2,NA,TRBJ1-5,NA
CASSLGGIGGSQPQHF,TGCGCCAGCAGCTTGGGAGGGATCGGGGGAAGTCAGCCCCAGCATTTT,TRBV5-1,NA,TRBJ1-5,NA
CASTIRRTSGGTDTQYF,TGTGCCAGCACCATAAGGAGGACTAGCGGGGGTACAGATACGCAGTATTTT,TRBV21-1,NA,TRBJ2-3,few
CASSQPQTYEQYF,TGCGCCAGCAGCCAACCACAAACCTACGAGCAGTACTTC,TRBV4-1,NA,TRBJ2-7,many
CSGALAGATDTQYF,TGCAGCGGTGCACTAGCGGGGGCCACAGATACGCAGTATTTT,TRBV29-1,TRBD2,TRBJ2-3,few
CASSPPPSGRSTGELFF,TGTGCCAGCAGTCCCCCCCCCTCCGGAAGGTCCACCGGGGAGCTGTTTTTT,TRBV12-3/TRBV12-4,NA,TRBJ2-2,few
CSARDEFGYTF,TGCAGTGCTAGAGATGAGTTCGGCTACACCTTC,TRBV20-1,NA,TRBJ1-2,NA
CASSLMPGQGNEKLFF,TGTGCCAGCAGCCTCATGCCGGGACAGGGCAATGAAAAACTGTTTTTT,TRBV3-1,TRBD1,TRBJ1-4,few
CASYPGPRTYEQYF,TGTGCCAGTTACCCGGGACCAAGGACCTACGAGCAGTACTTC,TRBV2,NA,TRBJ2-7,NA
CSVAGTSNSDTQYF,TGCAGCGTGGCAGGGACTAGCAATTCAGATACGCAGTATTTT,TRBV29-1,TRBD2,TRBJ2-3,few
CASTQRTGVETQYF,TGTGCCAGCACGCAACGGACAGGGGTGGAGACCCAGTACTTC,TRBV2,TRBD1,TRBJ2-5,few
CAWAPGNTGELFF,TGTGCCTGGGCCCCAGGGAACACCGGGGAGCTGTTTTTT,TRBV30,NA,TRBJ2-2,NA
CAISVGMGASYEQYF,TGTGCCATCAGTGTCGGGATGGGAGCCTCCTACGAGCAGTACTTC,TRBV10-3,NA,TRBJ2-7,few
CASSLTALEQFF,TGTGCCAGCAGCTTAACTGCGCTTGAGCAGTTCTTC,TRBV7-2,NA,TRBJ2-1,NA
CASSPPSERTEAFF,TGTGCCAGCTCACCACCGTCCGAACGGACTGAAGCTTTCTTT,TRBV18,NA,TRBJ1-1,NA
CASRDPGDPFYEQYF,TGTGCCAGCAGAGACCCGGGGGACCCCTTCTACGAGCAGTACTTC,TRBV2,NA,TRBJ2-7,NA
CASSQDVAFYEQYF,TGCGCCAGCAGCCAAGATGTAGCGTTCTACGAGCAGTACTTC,TRBV4-3,NA,TRBJ2-7,few
CASSFYGTGDETQYF,TGTGCCAGCAGCTTTTACGGGACAGGGGATGAGACCCAGTACTTC,TRBV7-7,TRBD1,TRBJ2-5,NA
CAIRPRGRVNTEAFF,TGTGCCATCCGACCCAGGGGGCGGGTGAACACTGAAGCTTTCTTT,TRBV10-3,TRBD1,TRBJ1-1,NA
CASSLDGREKLFF,TGTGCCAGCAGTTTAGACGGGCGTGAAAAACTGTTTTTT,TRBV12-3/TRBV12-4,NA,TRBJ1-4,few
CASSFARGRGAYEQYF,TGTGCCAGCAGTTTCGCTCGGGGGCGGGGGGCCTACGAGCAGTACTTC,TRBV28,TRBD2,TRBJ2-7,few
CASSLWKRGEDTQYF,TGTGCCAGCAGCTTGTGGAAAAGGGGCGAGGATACGCAGTATTTT,TRBV11-2,NA,TRBJ2-3,few
CASSWGLGRGKSEAFF,TGTGCCAGCAGCTGGGGTTTGGGCAGGGGAAAGAGTGAAGCTTTCTTT,TRBV5-5,NA,TRBJ1-1,NA
CASSSGLPGEHEQYF,TGTGCCAGCAGTTCGGGACTGCCCGGGGAGCACGAGCAGTACTTC,TRBV28,NA,TRBJ2-7,few
CASRTTPGSTGRTGELFF,TGTGCAAGTCGCACCACCCCAGGGAGTACAGGGAGAACCGGGGAGCTGTTTTTT,TRBV12-2,NA,TRBJ2-2,NA
CASSLGGLDASDTQYF,TGTGCCAGCAGCTTAGGGGGACTAGATGCATCCGATACGCAGTATTTT,TRBV7-2,TRBD2,TRBJ2-3,few
CASSLAGGYTDTQYF,TGTGCCAGCAGCTTAGCGGGCGGTTATACAGATACGCAGTATTTT,TRBV7-9,NA,TRBJ2-3,NA
CASSQDLRGFRETQYF,TGCGCCAGCAGCCAAGATTTGCGGGGGTTTCGAGAGACCCAGTACTTC,TRBV4-3,TRBD2,TRBJ2-5,NA
CASSADGKGGKQFF,TGCGCCAGCAGCGCTGACGGGAAGGGAGGAAAGCAGTTCTTC,TRBV5-1,NA,TRBJ2-1,many
CASSPPEGLGGYTF,TGTGCCAGCTCACCACCAGAGGGGCTTGGAGGCTACACCTTC,TRBV18,NA,TRBJ1-2,many
CASSRSTGYQETQYF,TGTGCCAGCTCACGATCAACAGGGTACCAAGAGACCCAGTACTTC,TRBV18,NA,TRBJ2-5,few